Listed below are T cell receptor beta chains from one sample, sequenced in a study of blood T cell repertoires in COVID-19. Profiled with immunoSEQ multiplex PCR; TCRdb holds only in-frame clones, not every one. The sample has around 300,000 clones, approximately 88% seen once; the top ten hold 1.6%. The sample was peripheral blood. The receptors derive from a woman aged 30 to 39 with COVID-19, enrolled during active disease. The CDR3 runs from the conserved cysteine through the conserved F or W. Fields, in order: J gene, CDR3 length, V gene, D gene, clone size, CDR3 DNA, CDR3 protein. The D gene is left open where the match is weak. A clone size is listed for some rows: how often the clone was seen (once, few, many), or a class if it is expanded.

j_gene: TRBJ2-1
len: 14
v_gene: TRBV6-4
d_gene: TRBD1
abundance: -
CDR3nt: TGTGCCAGCAGGCCGGGACAGGGCCTCCATGAGCAGTTCTTC
CDR3aa: CASRPGQGLHEQFF

j_gene: TRBJ2-3
len: 16
v_gene: TRBV18
d_gene: TRBD2
abundance: -
CDR3nt: TGTGCCAGCTCACCCGGGACTAGCGGGTACACAGATACGCAGTATTTT
CDR3aa: CASSPGTSGYTDTQYF

j_gene: TRBJ1-1
len: 12
v_gene: TRBV6-1
d_gene: -
abundance: -
CDR3nt: TGTGCCAGCAGTGACCAAAACACTGAAGCTTTCTTT
CDR3aa: CASSDQNTEAFF

j_gene: TRBJ2-2
len: 17
v_gene: TRBV3-1/TRBV3-2
d_gene: TRBD1
abundance: -
CDR3nt: TGTGCCAGCAGCTCGAGCCGGGACAGGTCGAACACCGGGGAGCTGTTTTTT
CDR3aa: CASSSSRDRSNTGELFF

j_gene: TRBJ1-5
len: 15
v_gene: TRBV4-1
d_gene: TRBD1
abundance: -
CDR3nt: TGCGCCAGCAGCAAGACAGGGAATAGCAATCAGCCCCAGCATTTT
CDR3aa: CASSKTGNSNQPQHF

j_gene: TRBJ2-7
len: 12
v_gene: TRBV30
d_gene: -
abundance: -
CDR3nt: TGTGCCTGGAGTGTTTCTGTCTACGAGCAGTACTTC
CDR3aa: CAWSVSVYEQYF

j_gene: TRBJ1-2
len: 13
v_gene: TRBV28
d_gene: -
abundance: -
CDR3nt: TGTGCCAGCAGTTTACAGGGTTTTGACGGCTGCACCTTC
CDR3aa: CASSLQGFDGCTF

j_gene: TRBJ2-1
len: 14
v_gene: TRBV18
d_gene: TRBD1
abundance: -
CDR3nt: TGTGCCAGCTCAGGCAGGGGGCCAGTTTATGAGCAGTTCTTC
CDR3aa: CASSGRGPVYEQFF

j_gene: TRBJ2-1
len: 16
v_gene: TRBV4-2
d_gene: TRBD2
abundance: -
CDR3nt: TGTGCCAGCAGCCACCCTAGCGGTAGCTCCTACAATGAGCAGTTCTTC
CDR3aa: CASSHPSGSSYNEQFF

j_gene: TRBJ2-3
len: 16
v_gene: TRBV25-1
d_gene: -
abundance: -
CDR3nt: TGTGCCAGCAGTACTAGTACCGAGGGCTACACAGATACGCAGTATTTT
CDR3aa: CASSTSTEGYTDTQYF

j_gene: TRBJ1-1
len: 11
v_gene: TRBV2
d_gene: -
abundance: -
CDR3nt: TGTGCCAGCAGCCGTTACACTGAAGCTTTCTTT
CDR3aa: CASSRYTEAFF

j_gene: TRBJ1-2
len: 12
v_gene: TRBV5-4
d_gene: -
abundance: many
CDR3nt: TGTGCCAGCAGTGGGAGGTTCTATGGCTACACCTTC
CDR3aa: CASSGRFYGYTF

j_gene: TRBJ1-1
len: 19
v_gene: TRBV6-1
d_gene: TRBD1
abundance: -
CDR3nt: TGTGCCAGCAGTGAAGATCTTCGGCAGGGGGCCGGGATGAACACTGAAGCTTTCTTT
CDR3aa: CASSEDLRQGAGMNTEAFF

j_gene: TRBJ1-6
len: 13
v_gene: TRBV7-8
d_gene: -
abundance: -
CDR3nt: TGTGCCAGCAGCCCCAGGGGTGGTTCACCCCTCCACTTT
CDR3aa: CASSPRGGSPLHF

j_gene: TRBJ1-1
len: 16
v_gene: TRBV4-2
d_gene: TRBD1
abundance: -
CDR3nt: TGTGCCAGCAGCCAAGGACAGGGCGTCAGGGACACTGAAGCTTTCTTT
CDR3aa: CASSQGQGVRDTEAFF

j_gene: TRBJ2-3
len: 14
v_gene: TRBV10-2
d_gene: -
abundance: -
CDR3nt: TGCGCCAGCACCCAGGGACTCTCTGGGGATACGCAGTATTTT
CDR3aa: CASTQGLSGDTQYF

j_gene: TRBJ1-1
len: 13
v_gene: TRBV4-1
d_gene: -
abundance: -
CDR3nt: TGCGCCAGCCTGGGGGAGGGACGGGGTGAAGCTTTCTTT
CDR3aa: CASLGEGRGEAFF

j_gene: TRBJ1-4
len: 16
v_gene: TRBV18
d_gene: -
abundance: once
CDR3nt: TGTGCCAGCTCACCACCGGGGCTGCGTCTTTCTGAAAAACTGTTTTTT
CDR3aa: CASSPPGLRLSEKLFF

j_gene: TRBJ2-1
len: 16
v_gene: TRBV27
d_gene: -
abundance: -
CDR3nt: TGTGCCAGCAGTTTCGTCGGCCAGGGCTTCTACAATGAGCAGTTCTTC
CDR3aa: CASSFVGQGFYNEQFF

j_gene: TRBJ1-1
len: 18
v_gene: TRBV6-1
d_gene: -
abundance: -
CDR3nt: TGTGCCAGCAGTGAAGGGGCGGGGGGCGCGAATTGGAACACTGAAGCTTTCTTT
CDR3aa: CASSEGAGGANWNTEAFF

j_gene: TRBJ1-6
len: 14
v_gene: TRBV11-2
d_gene: -
abundance: -
CDR3nt: TGTGCCAGCAGCTTAGACTCGGGGGTGGGTCCCCTCCACTTT
CDR3aa: CASSLDSGVGPLHF

j_gene: TRBJ1-1
len: 15
v_gene: TRBV5-4
d_gene: -
abundance: -
CDR3nt: TGTGCCAGCAGCTTGGCTACTACAGGTAACACTGAAGCTTTCTTT
CDR3aa: CASSLATTGNTEAFF

j_gene: TRBJ1-2
len: 15
v_gene: TRBV6-5
d_gene: -
abundance: -
CDR3nt: TGTGCCAGCCGGGCGGGAGGACATCAACTCGAAGGCTACACCTTC
CDR3aa: CASRAGGHQLEGYTF

j_gene: TRBJ1-3
len: 15
v_gene: TRBV5-5
d_gene: -
abundance: -
CDR3nt: TGTGCCAGCAGCTTCGACAGAAATTCGGGAAACACCATATATTTT
CDR3aa: CASSFDRNSGNTIYF

j_gene: TRBJ1-4
len: 14
v_gene: TRBV6-5
d_gene: TRBD1
abundance: -
CDR3nt: TGTGCCAGCAGTTACGGACAGGGGGATGAAAAACTGTTTTTT
CDR3aa: CASSYGQGDEKLFF

j_gene: TRBJ2-2
len: 16
v_gene: TRBV9
d_gene: TRBD1
abundance: -
CDR3nt: TGTGCCAGCAGCTCCACAGGGGGCCCCAACACCGGGGAGCTGTTTTTT
CDR3aa: CASSSTGGPNTGELFF

j_gene: TRBJ2-5
len: 16
v_gene: TRBV27
d_gene: TRBD2
abundance: -
CDR3nt: TGTGCCAGCGGGCTAGCGGGGGATTACCACCAAGAGACCCAGTACTTC
CDR3aa: CASGLAGDYHQETQYF

j_gene: TRBJ1-1
len: 14
v_gene: TRBV6-1
d_gene: -
abundance: -
CDR3nt: TGTGCCAGCAGTGAAGCCCCAACGATTAGTGAAGCTTTCTTT
CDR3aa: CASSEAPTISEAFF

j_gene: TRBJ1-4
len: 13
v_gene: TRBV6-5
d_gene: TRBD1
abundance: -
CDR3nt: TGTGCCAGCAGCGGACAGGGAGGTGAAAAACTGTTTTTT
CDR3aa: CASSGQGGEKLFF

j_gene: TRBJ2-3
len: 13
v_gene: TRBV24-1
d_gene: TRBD1
abundance: once
CDR3nt: TGTGCCACCAGAGAGGGGGCGTCAGATACGCAGTATTTT
CDR3aa: CATREGASDTQYF

j_gene: TRBJ1-1
len: 14
v_gene: TRBV9
d_gene: TRBD1
abundance: -
CDR3nt: TGTGCCAGCAGCGAGACAGGGAAGAACACTGAAGCTTTCTTT
CDR3aa: CASSETGKNTEAFF

j_gene: TRBJ2-3
len: 16
v_gene: TRBV5-1
d_gene: -
abundance: -
CDR3nt: TGCGCCAGCAGATTCATACTAGGCGGGGGCACAGATACGCAGTATTTT
CDR3aa: CASRFILGGGTDTQYF

j_gene: TRBJ1-2
len: 13
v_gene: TRBV28
d_gene: -
abundance: few
CDR3nt: TGTGCCAGCCTGACAGCTCCCAACTATGGCTACACCTTC
CDR3aa: CASLTAPNYGYTF

j_gene: TRBJ2-4
len: 17
v_gene: TRBV3-1/TRBV3-2
d_gene: TRBD2
abundance: -
CDR3nt: TGTGCCAGCAGCCTCACACTAGCGGGGGGGCCTGTAAACATTCAGTACTTC
CDR3aa: CASSLTLAGGPVNIQYF

j_gene: TRBJ1-5
len: 14
v_gene: TRBV5-6
d_gene: TRBD1
abundance: -
CDR3nt: TGTGCCAGCAGCCTGGGGACAGGGGGTCAGCCCCAGCATTTT
CDR3aa: CASSLGTGGQPQHF

j_gene: TRBJ1-2
len: 15
v_gene: TRBV6-5
d_gene: TRBD1
abundance: -
CDR3nt: TGTGCCAGCAGTTACGGGACAGGCCGACTGGATGGCTACACCTTC
CDR3aa: CASSYGTGRLDGYTF

j_gene: TRBJ1-1
len: 12
v_gene: TRBV28
d_gene: TRBD1
abundance: once
CDR3nt: TGTGCCAGCACCTCAGGGGGCACTGAAGCTTTCTTT
CDR3aa: CASTSGGTEAFF

j_gene: TRBJ1-2
len: 14
v_gene: TRBV4-1
d_gene: TRBD1
abundance: -
CDR3nt: TGCGCCAGCAGCCCTCAGGGGGCGGGCTATGGCTACACCTTC
CDR3aa: CASSPQGAGYGYTF

j_gene: TRBJ1-5
len: 15
v_gene: TRBV2
d_gene: -
abundance: -
CDR3nt: TGTGCCAGCGACAGTGGAATCGTCGATAATCAGCCCCAGCATTTT
CDR3aa: CASDSGIVDNQPQHF

j_gene: TRBJ1-3
len: 13
v_gene: TRBV6-5
d_gene: TRBD1
abundance: -
CDR3nt: TGTGCCAGTGACAGGGTTGATGGAAACACCATATATTTT
CDR3aa: CASDRVDGNTIYF

j_gene: TRBJ1-2
len: 15
v_gene: TRBV2
d_gene: -
abundance: -
CDR3nt: TGTGCCAGCAGTGAAGCAAGTGGGGGGTCGTATGGCTACACCTTC
CDR3aa: CASSEASGGSYGYTF

j_gene: TRBJ2-2
len: 14
v_gene: TRBV6-5
d_gene: -
abundance: -
CDR3nt: TGTGCCAGCACCCCTACTCGTTTCCCCGGGGAGCTGTTTTTT
CDR3aa: CASTPTRFPGELFF

j_gene: TRBJ1-1
len: 13
v_gene: TRBV19
d_gene: -
abundance: -
CDR3nt: TGTGCCAGTAGTTATAAGGGGTACACTGAAGCTTTCTTT
CDR3aa: CASSYKGYTEAFF

j_gene: TRBJ1-3
len: 15
v_gene: TRBV7-6
d_gene: TRBD1
abundance: -
CDR3nt: TGTGCCAGCAGCCCTAACAGGGGTCATGGAAACACCATATATTTT
CDR3aa: CASSPNRGHGNTIYF

j_gene: TRBJ1-5
len: 16
v_gene: TRBV19
d_gene: -
abundance: -
CDR3nt: TGTGCCAGTAGGGACAGAGGGAAGTATAGCAATCAGCCCCAGCATTTT
CDR3aa: CASRDRGKYSNQPQHF

j_gene: TRBJ1-6
len: 13
v_gene: TRBV9
d_gene: -
abundance: -
CDR3nt: TGTGCCAGCAGCGCGGGGGATAATTCACCCCTCCACTTT
CDR3aa: CASSAGDNSPLHF

j_gene: TRBJ1-1
len: 14
v_gene: TRBV19
d_gene: -
abundance: -
CDR3nt: TGTGCCAGTAGTATAGAAGGGGGGAACACTGAAGCTTTCTTT
CDR3aa: CASSIEGGNTEAFF

j_gene: TRBJ1-1
len: 13
v_gene: TRBV5-1
d_gene: -
abundance: -
CDR3nt: TGCGCCAGCAGCTTAGCCCACGCGGGTGAAGCTTTCTTT
CDR3aa: CASSLAHAGEAFF

j_gene: TRBJ2-3
len: 14
v_gene: TRBV15
d_gene: TRBD2
abundance: once
CDR3nt: TGTGCCGCCGGGACTAGAGAACTAGGATTCACGCAGTATTTT
CDR3aa: CAAGTRELGFTQYF

j_gene: TRBJ2-7
len: 13
v_gene: TRBV19
d_gene: TRBD2
abundance: -
CDR3nt: TGTGCCAGTACCCCGGGAGGGGGGATTGGGCAGTACTTC
CDR3aa: CASTPGGGIGQYF